This TCR beta chain was captured in a study of blood T cell repertoires in COVID-19. CDR3 size: 18 residues. Germline V lookup: CDR1 SGHNT, CDR2 YYREEE (reference sequence). Between the trimmed V and J ends, which lost 1 base and 2 bases, there was a span of 16 bases. This clone was observed a single time. Profiled with immunoSEQ multiplex PCR; TCRdb holds only in-frame clones, not every one. The sample holds about 230,000 clones; over 85% are singletons and the top ten take 3% to 4%. Specimen: PBMCs or T cells enriched from blood (not recorded which). The chain employs TRBV5-4 and TRBJ1-6; no clear D. This receptor was obtained from a young woman with acute COVID-19. CDR3 DNA sequence: TGTGCCAGCAGCTTGTATTCTTTTGGCCGCCCCTATAATTCACCCCTCCACTTT. Translation: CASSLYSFGRPYNSPLHF.